This T cell receptor beta chain was profiled in a study of blood T cell repertoires in COVID-19. At the level of the study: Sites across the United States, Italy and Spain contributed samples from acute and convalescent COVID-19.

The CDR3 runs to 12 residues. Germline V CDR1 and CDR2: SQVTM, ANQGSEA. TCRdb's copy holds only in-frame clones and misses some; the assay was immunoSEQ multiplex PCR. The table lists more than 250,000 clones, about nine tenths of them singletons. This clone has only one observation. The sample was peripheral blood. This sequence joins TRBV29-1 and TRBJ2-4, with 9 bases identical to TRBD2. This receptor was identified in a man aged 45-60 years with active or convalescent COVID-19. The CDR3 DNA reads TGCAGTGTACTAGCGGGTTCAAACATTCAGTACTTC. It encodes CSVLAGSNIQYF. Combining the CDR3 with reference TRBV29-1 and TRBJ2-4 gives the whole variable domain SAVISQKPSRDICQRGTSLTIQCQVDSQVTMMFWYRQQPGQSLTLIATANQGSEATYESGFVIDKFPISRPNLTFSTLTVSNMSPEDSSIYLCSVLAGSNIQYFGAGTRLSVL.